The 4 T cell receptor beta chains listed next were all sequenced from one sample in a study of blood T cells in healthy people across ages. Combining a sample-barcoded 5' primer with a J-beta primer mix, a second PCR ran for roughly 7 to 11 cycles. MiXCR, applied by TCRdb to the 5' RACE reads, yields one record per CDR3 protein. The data hold over 1.5 million distinct CDR3 sequences, with less than 50% observed a single time. Sequenced material: blood. Every receptor here comes from a woman between 40 and 50 years old in good health.

This chain uses TRBV6-2 or TRBV6-3 with TRBJ1-2; D unclear. The germline V gene has CDR1 MNHEY and CDR2 SVGEGT. V was pared by 0 bases and J by 8 bases, with 10 bases between. This CDR3 has 13 residues. CDR3: CASSYSAGKGYTF. The DNA for the CDR3 is TGTGCCAGCAGTTACTCGGCGGGGAAGGGCTACACCTTC.

About this clonotype itself: At one end the junction does not follow the germline gene, possibly because of a read error. The CDR3 DNA reads as TGCGCTAGCAGCTTGGGAGGACAGACAATGGGACCCCTCCACTTT. Amino acids: CASSLGGQTMGPLHF. The chain combines TRBV5-1 with TRBJ1-6, with a tentative D call TRBD1 (6 bases). This CDR3 region has 15 residues. Per the germline V gene, CDR1 is SGHRS and CDR2 is YFSETQ.

The genes are TRBV4-3 and TRBJ2-7, with D possibly being TRBD1 (5 bases). The germline V gene encodes CDR1 LGHNA and CDR2 YSLEER. Trimming removed 0 bases from V and 6 bases from J, with 15 bases in between. The CDR3 has 15 amino acids. The CDR3 nucleotides are TGCGCCAGCAGCCAAGATATCAGGACAAGTACCGAGCAGTACTTC. Translation gives CASSQDIRTSTEQYF.

The CDR3, as DNA: TGCGCCAGCAGCTCCGGGACTACTCTATACGAGCAGTACTTC. It codes for CASSSGTTLYEQYF. The chain uses TRBV5-1 and TRBJ2-7; 7 bases match TRBD2. The J segment lost 4 bases and the V segment lost 3 bases, leaving 7 bases of the junction unmatched. The CDR3 sequence is 14 residues long. CDR1 SGHRS and CDR2 YFSETQ come from the germline V gene.